This TCR beta chain stems from a study of CD8 T cells in Susac syndrome. Background on the study: At the time their blood was drawn, patients with Susac syndrome were either therapy-naive, on corticosteroids (with some of them also receiving intravenous immunoglobulin), or on intravenous immunoglobulin alone. Regarding the study as a whole: The CD4+ T cell repertoires in Susac syndrome did not show any clonal expansion.

A quantity of about 0.5 to 1 ug RNA underwent reverse transcription using random hexamers. Amplification of TCR beta CDR3 across 54 Vbeta and 13 Jbeta was performed with immunoSEQ multiplex PCR. TCRdb reprocessed the immunoSEQ multiplex PCR reads with MiXCR, giving one entry per CDR3 protein. The table has over 150,000 distinct CDR3 sequences, around 94% seen once. Details on this clonotype: Its antigen remains unknown.

The CDR3 spans 15 residues. Looked up from germline, CDR1 is SGHRS and CDR2 is YFSETQ. Germline trimming cut 4 bases from V and 1 base from J; bases unmatched to any gene: 6. The sequence derives from a human donor with Susac syndrome. Sequencing was carried out using CD4+ T cells from PBMCs. The chain uses TRBV5-1 and TRBJ2-5, with 8 bases fitting TRBD1. The CDR3 loop is CASSGGTGRQETQYF. CDR3 coding DNA: TGCGCCAGCAGCGGAGGGACAGGTCGCCAAGAGACCCAGTACTTC.